This T cell receptor beta chain comes out of a study of human T cells and chemical hapten exposure. Background on the study: Researchers reported sensitizing an approximately 2 cm by approximately 2 cm upper inner arm skin site with 2% DPC.

V lost 1 base, J lost 7 bases, and 11 bases lay in between. CDR1 and CDR2 from the germline V gene are SGHTA and FQGTGA. There are 13 residues in the CDR3. This clonotype was recorded many times. Its antigen is undetermined. Study-level findings and limits: The immune response of these alopecia patients might not match healthy individuals'. Significantly more large CDR3 similarity clusters arose among expanded TCRs than among controls.

The study's library attached unique molecular identifiers to single cDNA molecules. TCRdb processed the RACE reads anew with MiXCR; each CDR3 protein has one entry. The sample records about 120,000 distinct CDR3 sequences, roughly 10% being singletons. The sample's time point: patch test 3, about 24 weeks after DPC sensitization. Indicated treatment: therapeutic diphenylcyclopropenone sensitization with weekly scalp DPC. This sequence was found in a woman in her forties or fifties with alopecia areata. Some clones in this sample may be carry-over from other donors' samples. The J gene is TRBJ2-7, the V gene TRBV7-3; tentatively, D is TRBD1 (6 bases). The input for sequencing was whole blood, taken in connection with sensitization to the hapten diphenylcyclopropenone (DPC). CDR3 in amino acids: CASSLKWGREQYF. CDR3 nucleotides: TGTGCCAGCAGCTTAAAATGGGGGCGGGAGCAGTACTTC.